One sample yielded the 21 T cell receptor beta chains listed below, sequenced in a study of blood T cells in healthy people across ages. Together with a sample-barcoded 5' primer, a J-beta primer mix was included in a second PCR lasting about 6 to 11 cycles. TCRdb re-called the 5' RACE reads with MiXCR, one entry per CDR3 protein. The data show 1.5 million to 2 million distinct CDR3 sequences, around 35% seen once. What was sequenced was blood. The receptor source for this set is a woman aged 30 to 39 in good health.

Notes on this clonotype: A junction end diverges from the germline sequence, so it may reflect a read error. The rearrangement joins TRBV29-1 to TRBJ2-7; possibly TRBD2 for D (6 bases). There are 11 residues in the CDR3. CDR1 and CDR2 from the germline V gene are SQVTM and ANQGSEA. The CDR3 bases are TGCAGCGTTGTTGGGGGAGGCGAGCGGTACTTC. It codes for CSVVGGGERYF.

This chain uses TRBV3-1 with TRBJ2-5, with TRBD2 matching over 7 bases. The V segment lost 2 bases and the J segment 5 bases; nucleotides outside the gene matches: 17. Looked up from germline, CDR1 is LGHDT and CDR2 is YNNKEL (reference sequence). The CDR3 covers 18 residues. The CDR3 loop is CASSQNFALGGRRETQYF. In nucleotides, the CDR3 is TGTGCCAGCAGCCAAAACTTTGCTCTAGGCGGGAGAAGGGAGACCCAGTACTTC.

This clonotype was observed at least ten times. The chain carries TRBV29-1 and TRBJ2-1; 7 positions agree with TRBD1. Looked up from germline, CDR1 is SQVTM and CDR2 is ANQGSEA. The CDR3 extends over 12 amino acids. The ends lost 6 bases at V and 10 bases at J; junction bases unmatched: 9. Here the CDR3 DNA reads TGCAGCGTAGAGTTGACAGGGAACGAGCAGTTCTTC. Amino acids: CSVELTGNEQFF.

As to this clonotype: A read error may produce the germline difference seen at one junction end. This chain uses TRBV27 with TRBJ1-2; a weak D match, TRBD1 (6 bases). The CDR3 runs to 16 residues. Per the germline V gene, CDR1 is MNHEY and CDR2 is SMNVEV (reference sequence). For the CDR3, the DNA is TGTACCAGCAGTTTGGGACAAGGAGGGATACCCTATGGCTACACCTTC. Translating it yields CTSSLGQGGIPYGYTF.

The gene calls are TRBV2 and TRBJ1-1; TRBD1 might be the D (5 bases). Germline V lookup: CDR1 SNHLY, CDR2 FYNNEI. Trimming took 3 bases from V and 8 from J, leaving 10 bases between them. The CDR3 extends over 12 amino acids. The CDR3 DNA sequence: TGTGCCAGCAGTGAGCAGGGATCGGAAGCTTTCTTT. Translated: CASSEQGSEAFF.

The chain joins TRBV29-1 to TRBJ1-1, with TRBD1 identical over 9 bases. This CDR3 has 15 residues. The V and J ends lost 1 base and 3 bases, in that order; junction bases with no gene match: 6. CDR1 is SQVTM, CDR2 ANQGSEA, per germline. The CDR3 DNA follows: TGCAGCGTTGAAGTTACAGGGGGCAGGGACACTGAAGCTTTCTTT. It translates to CSVEVTGGRDTEAFF. The variable domain in full, with the rest retrieved from reference TRBV29-1 and TRBJ1-1, is SAVISQKPSRDICQRGTSLTIQCQVDSQVTMMFWYRQQPGQSLTLIATANQGSEATYESGFVIDKFPISRPNLTFSTLTVSNMSPEDSSIYLCSVEVTGGRDTEAFFGQGTRLTVV.

This chain joins TRBV27 and TRBJ1-4, with D possibly being TRBD1 (6 bases). V dropped 6 bases and J dropped 7 bases, with 15 bases sitting between them. CDR3 length: 14 residues. Germline V gives CDR1 MNHEY, CDR2 SMNVEV (reference sequence). The CDR3 DNA reads as TGTGCCAGCAGCTACAGGGCTAGGAGTGAAAAACTGTTTTTT. Its protein product is CASSYRARSEKLFF.

This clonotype came up many times. The rearrangement uses TRBV10-3 and TRBJ2-5, with D perhaps matching TRBD1 (6 bases). Per the germline V gene, CDR1 is ENHRY and CDR2 is SYGVKD. This CDR3 is 14 amino acids long. V gave up 10 bases and J gave up 2 bases, with 17 bases separating them. CDR3 residues: CASLSGTQQETQYF. CDR3 in DNA: TGTGCCAGTCTGTCCGGGACACAACAAGAGACCCAGTACTTC.

About this clonotype itself: This may come from a read error, since a much larger clone is one base off. V and J are TRBV25-1 and TRBJ2-7, with 7 bases fitting TRBD1. This CDR3 region has 14 residues. Germline CDR1 and CDR2: MGHDK and SYGVNS. CDR3 residues: CASSGDRVTYERYF. In DNA, the CDR3 is TGTGCCAGCAGCGGAGACAGGGTTACCTACGAGCGGTACTTC.

V usage is TRBV28 and J usage is TRBJ2-1; the match to TRBD2 covers 13 bases. This CDR3 has 15 residues. Germline loops: CDR1 MDHEN, CDR2 SYDVKM. Germline trimming cut 5 bases from V and 6 bases from J; bases unmatched to any gene: 4. The CDR3 DNA reads as TGTGCCAGCAGTCTGACTAGCGGGAGGTTCAATGAGCAGTTCTTC. Translated: CASSLTSGRFNEQFF.

The chain carries TRBV7-9 and TRBJ1-3; 7 bases match TRBD1. CDR1 and CDR2 from the germline V gene are SEHNR and FQNEAQ (reference sequence). The CDR3 contains 17 residues. The J segment lost 0 bases and the V segment lost 5 bases, leaving 10 bases of the junction unmatched. The DNA for the CDR3 is TGTGCCAGCAGCGCAGGGGGGACCGACGCCTCTGGAAACACCATATATTTT. Protein product: CASSAGGTDASGNTIYF.

For this clonotype: A read error may be the cause here, since a much bigger clone is one base away. This rearrangement joins TRBV20-1 to TRBJ2-5; 8 bases are shared with TRBD1. The CDR3 sequence is 14 residues long. Germline V gene lookup returns CDR1 DFQATT and CDR2 SNEGSKA (reference sequence). For the CDR3, the DNA is TGCAGCTCCCGGGTCCATGACAGGGGCAACGGGCAGTACTTC. Encoded protein: CSSRVHDRGNGQYF.

This clonotype was counted between two and nine times. The chain joins TRBV20-1 to TRBJ2-7, with D perhaps TRBD2 (6 bases). The CDR3 has 13 residues. Germline CDR1 is DFQATT and CDR2 is SNEGSKA (reference sequence). V was trimmed by 6 bases and J by 1 base, leaving 13 bases between them. The CDR3 loop is CSADHRGSYEQYF. DNA of the CDR3: TGCAGTGCGGATCATCGGGGGTCCTACGAGCAGTACTTC.

The genes are TRBV27 and TRBJ2-5, with 11 bases lining up with TRBD2. Germline CDR1 and CDR2: MNHEY and SMNVEV (reference sequence). V gave up 5 bases and J gave up 6 bases; unmatched junction bases: 8. There are 15 residues in the CDR3. The CDR3 here is CASSPTSGSWKTQYF. The CDR3, as DNA: TGTGCCAGCAGTCCCACTAGCGGGAGTTGGAAGACCCAGTACTTC.

The V and J genes are TRBV2 and TRBJ2-3, with TRBD1 identical over 11 bases. This CDR3 spans 17 amino acids. The J segment lost 4 bases and the V segment lost 3 bases, leaving 9 bases of the junction unmatched. Germline CDR1 is SNHLY and CDR2 is FYNNEI. The CDR3 nucleotides read TGTGCCAGCAGTGAGGGGACAAGGACAGGGGGCGCAGATACGCAGTATTTT. This encodes CASSEGTRTGGADTQYF.

The table lists this clonotype with many counts. J is TRBJ1-2 and V is TRBV29-1; 10 nucleotides align to TRBD1. V dropped 6 bases and J dropped 4; count of bases not matched to a gene: 5. The CDR3 runs 13 residues. Germline V gene data show CDR1 as SQVTM and CDR2 as ANQGSEA. DNA of the CDR3: TGCAGCGTGCGAGGGGACAGGGGCTATGGCTACACCTTC. Amino acid sequence: CSVRGDRGYGYTF.

J is TRBJ2-6 and V is TRBV20-1; D gene unclear. V was cut by 5 bases and J by 0 bases, with 11 bases left in between. Germline V CDR1 and CDR2: DFQATT, SNEGSKA (reference sequence). The CDR3 totals 15 residues. As DNA, the CDR3 is TGCAGTGCTCTTGACCTTTCCTCTGGGGCCAACGTCCTGACTTTC. This codes for CSALDLSSGANVLTF.

The chain employs TRBV18 and TRBJ1-2; D is uncertain. V was shortened by 4 bases and J by 8 bases, with 20 bases between the two germline ends. The CDR3 sequence is 15 residues long. CDR1 and CDR2 (germline): KGHSH, LQKENI. CDR3 in DNA: TGTGCCAGCTCACAAGTTGAGGGCCGCGTGGAAGGCTACACCTTC. Its protein product is CASSQVEGRVEGYTF. The variable domain in full, completed from reference TRBV18 and TRBJ1-2, reads NAGVMQNPRHLVRRRGQEARLRCSPMKGHSHVYWYRQLPEEGLKFMVYLQKENIIDESGMPKERFSAEFPKEGPSILRIQQVVRGDSAAYFCASSQVEGRVEGYTFGSGTRLTVV.

The chain joins TRBV9 to TRBJ2-5; 11 bases are shared with TRBD2. CDR3 length equals 18 residues. The germline V gene has CDR1 SGDLS and CDR2 YYNGEE. V was clipped by 0 bases and J by 4 bases; unmatched bases: 11. The CDR3 region has the DNA TGTGCCAGCAGCGTAGGGCTAGCGGGGGGTGGGATGGGAGAGACCCAGTACTTC. It translates to CASSVGLAGGGMGETQYF. Full variable domain (missing parts from reference TRBV9 and TRBJ2-5): DSGVTQTPKHLITATGQRVTLRCSPRSGDLSVYWYQQSLDQGLQFLIQYYNGEERAKGNILERFSAQQFPDLHSELNLSSLELGDSALYFCASSVGLAGGGMGETQYFGPGTRLLVL.

J is TRBJ1-1 and V is TRBV20-1; D is unclear. The CDR3 extends over 13 amino acids. Trimming took off 0 bases at V and 1 base at J, with 6 bases between the two ends. Germline V gene lookup returns CDR1 DFQATT and CDR2 SNEGSKA (reference sequence). Here the CDR3 reads CSARDTGNTEAFF. CDR3 DNA sequence: TGCAGTGCTAGAGATACCGGGAACACTGAAGCTTTCTTT.

In DNA, the CDR3 is TGTGCCACCAGACTAAGAGCGGGAGGGATATCTACCTACGAGCAGTACTTC. It is translated as CATRLRAGGISTYEQYF. V and J are TRBV27 and TRBJ2-7; 10 bases line up with TRBD2. The ends lost 10 bases at V and 2 bases at J; junction bases unmatched: 17. The CDR3 runs to 17 residues. Germline CDR1 reads MNHEY; CDR2 reads SMNVEV (reference sequence).